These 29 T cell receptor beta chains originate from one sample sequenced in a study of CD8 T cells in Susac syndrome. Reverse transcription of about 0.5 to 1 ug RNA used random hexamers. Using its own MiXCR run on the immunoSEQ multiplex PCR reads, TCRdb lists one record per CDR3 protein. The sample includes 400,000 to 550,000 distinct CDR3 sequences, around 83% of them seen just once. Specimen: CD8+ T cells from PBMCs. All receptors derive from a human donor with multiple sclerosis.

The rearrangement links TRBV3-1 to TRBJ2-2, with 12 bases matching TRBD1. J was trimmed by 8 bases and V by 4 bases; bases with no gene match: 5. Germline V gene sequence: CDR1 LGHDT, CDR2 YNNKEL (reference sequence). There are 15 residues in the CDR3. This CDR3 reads CASSPGQGALGELFF. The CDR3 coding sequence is TGTGCCAGCAGCCCGGGACAGGGGGCTTTGGGGGAGCTGTTTTTT.

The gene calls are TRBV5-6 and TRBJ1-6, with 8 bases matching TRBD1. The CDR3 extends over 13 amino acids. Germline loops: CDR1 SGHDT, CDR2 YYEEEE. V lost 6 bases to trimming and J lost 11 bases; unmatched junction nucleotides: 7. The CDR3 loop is CASNTGGSAPLHF. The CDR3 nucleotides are TGTGCCAGCAACACAGGGGGTAGTGCACCCCTCCACTTT. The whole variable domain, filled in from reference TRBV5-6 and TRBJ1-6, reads DAGVTQSPTHLIKTRGQQVTLRCSPKSGHDTVSWYQQALGQGPQFIFQYYEEEERQRGNFPDRFSGHQFPNYSSELNVNALLLGDSALYLCASNTGGSAPLHFGNGTRLTVT.

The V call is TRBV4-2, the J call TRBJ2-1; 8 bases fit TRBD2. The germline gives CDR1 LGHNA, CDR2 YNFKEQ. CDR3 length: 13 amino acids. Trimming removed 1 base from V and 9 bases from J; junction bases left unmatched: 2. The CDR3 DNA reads TGTGCCAGCAGCCAAGTCGCGGGGGGTGAGCAGTTCTTC. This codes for CASSQVAGGEQFF.

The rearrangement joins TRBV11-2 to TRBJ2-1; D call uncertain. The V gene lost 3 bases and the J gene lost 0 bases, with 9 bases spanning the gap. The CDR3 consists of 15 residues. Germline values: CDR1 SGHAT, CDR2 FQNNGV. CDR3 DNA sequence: TGTGCCAGCAGCTTTGAGGTGAGCTCCTACAATGAGCAGTTCTTC. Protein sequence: CASSFEVSSYNEQFF. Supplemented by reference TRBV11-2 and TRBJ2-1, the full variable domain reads EAGVAQSPRYKIIEKRQSVAFWCNPISGHATLYWYQQILGQGPKLLIQFQNNGVVDDSQLPKDRFSAERLKGVDSTLKIQPAKLEDSAVYLCASSFEVSSYNEQFFGPGTRLTVL.

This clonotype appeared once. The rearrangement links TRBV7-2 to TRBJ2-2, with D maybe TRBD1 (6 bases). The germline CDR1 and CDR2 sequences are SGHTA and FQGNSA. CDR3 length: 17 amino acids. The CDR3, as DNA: TGTGCGGCTACCGACAGCGGACAGCGACAAAACACCGGGGAGCTGTTTTTT. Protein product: CAATDSGQRQNTGELFF.

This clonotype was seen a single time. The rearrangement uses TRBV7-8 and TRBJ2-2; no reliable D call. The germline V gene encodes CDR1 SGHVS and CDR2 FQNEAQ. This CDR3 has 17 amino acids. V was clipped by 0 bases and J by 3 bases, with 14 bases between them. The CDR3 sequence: CASSLAQVIPDTGELFF. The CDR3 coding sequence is TGTGCCAGCAGCTTAGCCCAAGTTATCCCGGACACCGGGGAGCTGTTTTTT.

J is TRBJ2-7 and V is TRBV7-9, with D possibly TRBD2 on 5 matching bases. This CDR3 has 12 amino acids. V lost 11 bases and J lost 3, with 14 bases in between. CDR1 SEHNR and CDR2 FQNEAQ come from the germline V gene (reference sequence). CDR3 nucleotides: TGTGCCGGAGGAGGCACCGGCTACGAGCAGTACTTC. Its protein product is CAGGGTGYEQYF.

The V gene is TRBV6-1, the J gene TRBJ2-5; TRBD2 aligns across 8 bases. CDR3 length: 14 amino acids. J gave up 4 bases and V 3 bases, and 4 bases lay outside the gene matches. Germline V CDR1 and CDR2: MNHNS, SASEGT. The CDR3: CASSDGTRLETQYF. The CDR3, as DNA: TGTGCCAGCAGTGATGGGACTAGACTAGAGACCCAGTACTTC.

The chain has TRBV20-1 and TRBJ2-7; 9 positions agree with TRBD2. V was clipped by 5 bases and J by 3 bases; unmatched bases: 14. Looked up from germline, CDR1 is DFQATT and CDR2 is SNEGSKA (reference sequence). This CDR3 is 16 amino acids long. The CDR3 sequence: CSAYSRTGLAIYEQYF. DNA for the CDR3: TGCAGTGCTTATTCACGGACGGGACTAGCCATCTACGAGCAGTACTTC.

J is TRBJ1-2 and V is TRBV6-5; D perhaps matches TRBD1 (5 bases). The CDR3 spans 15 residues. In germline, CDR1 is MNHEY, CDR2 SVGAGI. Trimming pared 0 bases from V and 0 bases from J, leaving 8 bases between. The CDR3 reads CASSYSGGANYGYTF. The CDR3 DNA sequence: TGTGCCAGCAGTTACTCGGGAGGGGCTAACTATGGCTACACCTTC.

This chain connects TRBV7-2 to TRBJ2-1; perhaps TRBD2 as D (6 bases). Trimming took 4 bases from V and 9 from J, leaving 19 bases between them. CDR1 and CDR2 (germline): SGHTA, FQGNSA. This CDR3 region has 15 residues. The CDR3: CASSSEVLGRFEQFF. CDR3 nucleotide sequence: TGTGCCAGCAGCTCAGAGGTCCTCGGGAGATTTGAGCAGTTCTTC.

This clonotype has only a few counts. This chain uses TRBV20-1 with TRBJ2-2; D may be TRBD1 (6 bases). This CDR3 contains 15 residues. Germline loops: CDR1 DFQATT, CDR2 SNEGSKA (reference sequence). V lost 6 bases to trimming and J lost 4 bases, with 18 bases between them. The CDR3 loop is CSAPRTDETTGELFF. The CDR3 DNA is TGCAGTGCACCACGGACAGACGAAACCACCGGGGAGCTGTTTTTT.

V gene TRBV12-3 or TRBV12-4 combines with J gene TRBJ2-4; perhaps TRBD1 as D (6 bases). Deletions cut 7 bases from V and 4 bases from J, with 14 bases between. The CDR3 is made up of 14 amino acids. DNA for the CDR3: TGTGCCAGCACTCTCGGACAGAGGAAAAACATTCAGTACTTC. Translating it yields CASTLGQRKNIQYF.

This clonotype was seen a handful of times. The CDR3 loop reads CASSLSTALNTEAFF. The CDR3 region has the DNA TGTGCCAGCAGTTTATCAACAGCCTTGAACACTGAAGCTTTCTTT. This chain connects TRBV27 to TRBJ1-1; D not certain. V shed 0 bases and J shed 0 bases, with 8 bases lying between them. The CDR3 loop spans 15 amino acids. The germline V gene encodes CDR1 MNHEY and CDR2 SMNVEV (reference sequence).

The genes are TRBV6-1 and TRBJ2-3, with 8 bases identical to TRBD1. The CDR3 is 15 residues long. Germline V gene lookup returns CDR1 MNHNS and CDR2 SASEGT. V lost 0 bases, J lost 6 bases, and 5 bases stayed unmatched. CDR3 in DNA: TGTGCCAGCAGTGAAGCGCAGGGGGCGACGGATACGCAGTATTTT. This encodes CASSEAQGATDTQYF.

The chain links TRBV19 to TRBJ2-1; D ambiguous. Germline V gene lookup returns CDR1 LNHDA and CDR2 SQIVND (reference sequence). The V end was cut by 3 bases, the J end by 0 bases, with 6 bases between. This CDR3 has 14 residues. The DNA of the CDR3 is TGTGCCAGTAGTATTTCGTACTCCTACAATGAGCAGTTCTTC. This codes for CASSISYSYNEQFF.

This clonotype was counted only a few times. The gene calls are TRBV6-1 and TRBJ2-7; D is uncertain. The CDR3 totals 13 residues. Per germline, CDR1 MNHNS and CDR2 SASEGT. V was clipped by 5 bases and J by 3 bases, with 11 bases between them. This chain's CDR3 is CASSMSDFYEQYF. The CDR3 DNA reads TGTGCCAGCAGTATGTCAGATTTCTACGAGCAGTACTTC.

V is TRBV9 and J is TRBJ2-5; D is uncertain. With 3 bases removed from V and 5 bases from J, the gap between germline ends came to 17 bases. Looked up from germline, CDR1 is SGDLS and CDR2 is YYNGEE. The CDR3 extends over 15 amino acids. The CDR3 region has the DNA TGTGCCAGCAGCGCCGGGTTCTTATTGTCTGAGACCCAGTACTTC. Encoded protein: CASSAGFLLSETQYF.

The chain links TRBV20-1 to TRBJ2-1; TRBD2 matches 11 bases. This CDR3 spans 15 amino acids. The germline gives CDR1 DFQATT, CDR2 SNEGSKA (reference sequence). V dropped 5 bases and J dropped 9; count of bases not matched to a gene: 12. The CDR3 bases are TGCAGTGCTCCCCAATTAGCGGGAGGGCCGAGTGAGCAGTTCTTC. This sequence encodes CSAPQLAGGPSEQFF.

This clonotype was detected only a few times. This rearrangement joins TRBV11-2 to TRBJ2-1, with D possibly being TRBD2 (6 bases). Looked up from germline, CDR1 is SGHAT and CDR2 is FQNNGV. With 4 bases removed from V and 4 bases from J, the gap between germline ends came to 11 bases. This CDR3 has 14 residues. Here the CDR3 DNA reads TGTGCCAGCAGCTCCGGAGGGTTTTACAATGAGCAGTTCTTC. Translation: CASSSGGFYNEQFF.

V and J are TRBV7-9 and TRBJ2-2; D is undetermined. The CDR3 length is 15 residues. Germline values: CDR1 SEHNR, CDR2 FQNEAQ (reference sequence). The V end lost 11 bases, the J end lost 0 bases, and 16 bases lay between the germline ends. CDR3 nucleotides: TGTGCCCGCTCTGACGGACGTGCGAACACCGGGGAGCTGTTTTTT. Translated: CARSDGRANTGELFF.

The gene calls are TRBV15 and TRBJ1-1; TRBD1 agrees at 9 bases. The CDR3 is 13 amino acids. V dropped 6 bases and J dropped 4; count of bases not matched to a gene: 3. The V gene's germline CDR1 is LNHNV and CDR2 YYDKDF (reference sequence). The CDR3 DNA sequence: TGTGCCACCAGTCCGGACAGGGGCACTGAAGCTTTCTTT. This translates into CATSPDRGTEAFF. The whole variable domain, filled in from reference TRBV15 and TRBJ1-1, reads DAMVIQNPRYQVTQFGKPVTLSCSQTLNHNVMYWYQQKSSQAPKLLFHYYDKDFNNEADTPDNFQSRRPNTSFCFLDIRSPGLGDTAMYLCATSPDRGTEAFFGQGTRLTVV.

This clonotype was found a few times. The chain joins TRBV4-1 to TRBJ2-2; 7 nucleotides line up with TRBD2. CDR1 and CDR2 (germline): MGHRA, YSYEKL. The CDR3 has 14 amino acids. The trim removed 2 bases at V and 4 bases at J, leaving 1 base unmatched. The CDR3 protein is CASSQWGGTGELFF. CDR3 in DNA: TGCGCCAGCAGCCAATGGGGGGGCACCGGGGAGCTGTTTTTT.

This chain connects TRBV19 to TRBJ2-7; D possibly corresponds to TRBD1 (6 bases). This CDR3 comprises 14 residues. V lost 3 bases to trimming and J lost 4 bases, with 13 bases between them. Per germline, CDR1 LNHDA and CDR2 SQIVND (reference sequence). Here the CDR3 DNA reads TGTGCCAGTAGTATCGCCACAGGGAATTACGAGCAGTACTTC. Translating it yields CASSIATGNYEQYF.

The CDR3 is CSVEGDGSGLEAFF. DNA of the CDR3: TGCAGCGTTGAAGGCGACGGGTCCGGGTTGGAAGCTTTCTTT. The rearrangement joins TRBV29-1 to TRBJ1-1; D is ambiguous. V lost 1 base and J 8 bases, leaving 17 bases between the germline ends. Per germline, CDR1 SQVTM and CDR2 ANQGSEA. The length of the CDR3 is 14 residues.

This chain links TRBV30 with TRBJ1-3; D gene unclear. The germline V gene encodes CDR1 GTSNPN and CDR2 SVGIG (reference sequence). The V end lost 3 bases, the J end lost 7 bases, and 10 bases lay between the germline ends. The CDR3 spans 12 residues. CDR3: CAWSDTTNTIYF. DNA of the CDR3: TGTGCCTGGAGCGACACGACCAACACCATATATTTT.

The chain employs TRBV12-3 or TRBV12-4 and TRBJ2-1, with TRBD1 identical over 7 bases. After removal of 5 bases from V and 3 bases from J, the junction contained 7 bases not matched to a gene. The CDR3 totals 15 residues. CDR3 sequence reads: CASSGSDRVYNEQFF. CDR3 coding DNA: TGTGCCAGCAGTGGGAGCGACAGGGTCTACAATGAGCAGTTCTTC.

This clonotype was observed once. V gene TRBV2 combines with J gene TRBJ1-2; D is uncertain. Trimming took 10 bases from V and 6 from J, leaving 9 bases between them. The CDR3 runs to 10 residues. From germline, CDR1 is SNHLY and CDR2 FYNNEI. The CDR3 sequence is CATRGNGYTF. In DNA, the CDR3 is TGTGCCACGAGAGGGAATGGCTACACCTTC.

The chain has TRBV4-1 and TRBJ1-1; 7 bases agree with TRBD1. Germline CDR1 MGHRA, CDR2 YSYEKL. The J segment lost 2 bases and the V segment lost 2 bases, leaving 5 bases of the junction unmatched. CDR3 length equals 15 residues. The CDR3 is CASSQPGQVNTEAFF. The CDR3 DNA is TGCGCCAGCAGCCAACCCGGACAGGTCAACACTGAAGCTTTCTTT.